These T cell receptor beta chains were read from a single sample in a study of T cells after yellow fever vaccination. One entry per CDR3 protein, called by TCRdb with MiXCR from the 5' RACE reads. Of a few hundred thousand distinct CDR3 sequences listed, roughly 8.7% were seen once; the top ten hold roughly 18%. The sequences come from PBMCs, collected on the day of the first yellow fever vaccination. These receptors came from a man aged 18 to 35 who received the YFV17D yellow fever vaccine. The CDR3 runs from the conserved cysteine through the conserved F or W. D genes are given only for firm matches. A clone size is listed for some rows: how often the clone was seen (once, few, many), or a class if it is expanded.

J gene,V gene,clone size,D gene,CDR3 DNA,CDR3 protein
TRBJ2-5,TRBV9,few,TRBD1,TGTGCCAGCAGCCCGAGGGGCTTTAAGACAGGGGGTGGGGTGGAGACCCAGTACTTC,CASSPRGFKTGGGVETQYF
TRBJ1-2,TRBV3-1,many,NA,TGTGCCAGCAGCCCCCAGGGGCCTACTAACTATGGCTACACCTTC,CASSPQGPTNYGYTF
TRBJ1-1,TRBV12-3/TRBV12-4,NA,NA,TGTGCCAGCAGTTTGGGCTTTGCCCTAGGGAACACTGAAGCTTTCTTT,CASSLGFALGNTEAFF
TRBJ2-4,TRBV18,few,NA,TGTGCCAGCTCACCCGATTTAGCCAAAAACATTCAGTACTTC,CASSPDLAKNIQYF
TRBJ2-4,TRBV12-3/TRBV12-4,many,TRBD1,TGTGCCAGCAGTTTAAGGATGGGGGACAGCGCCGACTTC,CASSLRMGDSADF
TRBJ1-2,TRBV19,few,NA,TGTGCCAGCGACCGGGGACAATCAAACTATGGCTACACCTTC,CASDRGQSNYGYTF
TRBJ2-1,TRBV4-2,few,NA,TGTGCCAGCCCTTCTTCCTGGAGGGGGCCACCTTCCTACAATGAGCAGTTCTTC,CASPSSWRGPPSYNEQFF
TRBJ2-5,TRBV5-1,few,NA,TGCGCCAGCAGCTCAGGACATCCGGGGACCCAGTACTTC,CASSSGHPGTQYF
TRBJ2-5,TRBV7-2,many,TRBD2,TGTGCCAGTAGTCTAGCGGGGGTTCAAGAGACCCAGTACTTC,CASSLAGVQETQYF
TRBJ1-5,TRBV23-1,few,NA,TGCGCCAGCAGCAATCAGCCCCAGCATTTT,CASSNQPQHF
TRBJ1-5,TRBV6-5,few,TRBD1,TGTGCCAGCAGTTACGGGGGACAGGCCCTAAATCAGCCCCAGCATTTT,CASSYGGQALNQPQHF
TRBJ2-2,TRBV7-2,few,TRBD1,TGTGCCACCCCGCAGGGGGCTGGCGGGGAGCTGTTTTTT,CATPQGAGGELFF
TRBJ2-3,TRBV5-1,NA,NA,TGCGCCAGCAGTGACCGAGGGGGGCGCACAGATACGCAGTATTTT,CASSDRGGRTDTQYF
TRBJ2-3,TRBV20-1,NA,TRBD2,TGCAGTGCTAGATCGGCTAGCGGGCCGGTGATAAGCACAGATACGCAGTATTTT,CSARSASGPVISTDTQYF
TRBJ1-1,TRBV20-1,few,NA,TGCAGTGCCCAAAGGGGAGGGGCTTTCTTT,CSAQRGGAFF
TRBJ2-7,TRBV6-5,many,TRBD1,TGTGCCAGCAGTTACTCTCTTGGGGGACAGACCTACGAGCAGTACTTC,CASSYSLGGQTYEQYF
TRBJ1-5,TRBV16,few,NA,TGTGCCAGCAGCCAAAGGGGGGATCAGCCCCAGCATTTT,CASSQRGDQPQHF
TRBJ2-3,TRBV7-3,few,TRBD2,TGTGCCAGCAGCTTAACAGCGGGGGAGGGAGATACGCAGTATTTT,CASSLTAGEGDTQYF
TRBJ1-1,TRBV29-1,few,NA,TGCAGCGTTGAGGAGGGTTTTGAAGCTTTCTTT,CSVEEGFEAFF
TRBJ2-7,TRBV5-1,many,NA,TGCGCCAGCAGCCCGGGAGGGACAGGGACCTACGAGCAGTACTTC,CASSPGGTGTYEQYF
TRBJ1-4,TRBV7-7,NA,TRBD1,TGTGCCAGCAGCTCGACAGGGGCCCCGAATGAAAAACTGTTTTTT,CASSSTGAPNEKLFF
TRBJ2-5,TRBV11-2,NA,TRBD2,TGTGCCAGCAGCTTTCCTAGCGGGGACCTAGACCAAGAGACCCAGTACTTC,CASSFPSGDLDQETQYF
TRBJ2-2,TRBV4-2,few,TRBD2,TGTGCCAGCAGCCAAGATCCGACTAGCGGGCCCATGGGGGAGCTGTTTTTT,CASSQDPTSGPMGELFF
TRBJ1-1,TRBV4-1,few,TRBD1,TGCGCCAGCAGCCAAGGACAGGGAGGGAACACTGAAGCTTTCTTT,CASSQGQGGNTEAFF
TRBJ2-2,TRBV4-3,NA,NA,TGCGCCAGCAGCCAAATAGTTGAGGGGCCCTACACCGGGGAGCTGTTTTTT,CASSQIVEGPYTGELFF
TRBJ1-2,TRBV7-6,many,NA,TGTGCCAGCAGCCCTGCCCGAGGCTATGGCTACACCTTC,CASSPARGYGYTF
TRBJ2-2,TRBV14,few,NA,TGTGCCAGCGGGGGGAGGAACACCGGGGAGCTGTTTTTT,CASGGRNTGELFF
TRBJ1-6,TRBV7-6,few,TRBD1,TGTGCCAGCAGCATGGGACAGGGTTTTTCACCCCTCCACTTT,CASSMGQGFSPLHF
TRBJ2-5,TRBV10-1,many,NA,TGCGCCAGCAGTGAGTCGACTCCGGCCAGCTACCAAGAGACCCAGTACTTC,CASSESTPASYQETQYF
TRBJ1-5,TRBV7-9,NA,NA,TGTGCCAGCAGCTTACGGGGGGGCCCTGGGCAGCCCCAGCATTTT,CASSLRGGPGQPQHF